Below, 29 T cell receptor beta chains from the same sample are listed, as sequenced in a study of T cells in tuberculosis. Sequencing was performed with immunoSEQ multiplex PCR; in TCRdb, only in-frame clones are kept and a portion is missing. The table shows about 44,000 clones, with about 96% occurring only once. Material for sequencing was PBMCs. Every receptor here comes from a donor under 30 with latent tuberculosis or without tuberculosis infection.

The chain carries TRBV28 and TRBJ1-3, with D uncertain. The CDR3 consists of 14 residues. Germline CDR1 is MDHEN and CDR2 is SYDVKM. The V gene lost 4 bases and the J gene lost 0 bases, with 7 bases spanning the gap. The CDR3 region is CASSSPGSGNTIYF. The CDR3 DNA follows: TGTGCCAGCAGTTCTCCAGGCTCTGGAAACACCATATATTTT.

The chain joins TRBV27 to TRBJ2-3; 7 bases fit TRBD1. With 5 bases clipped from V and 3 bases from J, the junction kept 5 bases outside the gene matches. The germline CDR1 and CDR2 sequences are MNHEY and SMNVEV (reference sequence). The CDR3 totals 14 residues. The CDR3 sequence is CASSPQGTTDTQYF. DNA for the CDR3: TGTGCCAGCAGTCCACAGGGGACGACAGATACGCAGTATTTT.

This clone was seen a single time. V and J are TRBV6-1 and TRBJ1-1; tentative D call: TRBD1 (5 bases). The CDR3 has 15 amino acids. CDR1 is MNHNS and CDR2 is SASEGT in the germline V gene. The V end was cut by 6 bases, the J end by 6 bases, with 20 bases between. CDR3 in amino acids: CASRAFGGASAEAFF. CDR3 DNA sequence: TGTGCCAGCAGGGCTTTCGGGGGTGCCTCGGCTGAAGCTTTCTTT.

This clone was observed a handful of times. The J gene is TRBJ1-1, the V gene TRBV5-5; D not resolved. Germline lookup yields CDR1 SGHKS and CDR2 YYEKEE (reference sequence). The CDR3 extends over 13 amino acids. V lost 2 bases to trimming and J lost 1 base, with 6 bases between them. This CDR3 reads CASSFGGNTEAFF. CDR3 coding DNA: TGTGCCAGCAGCTTCGGTGGGAACACTGAAGCTTTCTTT.

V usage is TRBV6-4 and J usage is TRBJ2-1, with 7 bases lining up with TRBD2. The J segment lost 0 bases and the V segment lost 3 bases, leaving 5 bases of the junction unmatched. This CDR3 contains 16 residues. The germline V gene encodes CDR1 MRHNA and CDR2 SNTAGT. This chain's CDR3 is CASSDVGGSSYNEQFF. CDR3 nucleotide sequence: TGTGCCAGCAGTGATGTGGGCGGGAGCTCCTACAATGAGCAGTTCTTC.

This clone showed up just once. The CDR3 DNA reads TGTGCCAGCAGCTTAGTGTTAGGGAGTTTGACAGATACGCAGTATTTT. It encodes CASSLVLGSLTDTQYF. The chain has TRBV7-8 and TRBJ2-3; D perhaps matches TRBD2 (5 bases). V lost 1 base to trimming and J lost 3 bases, with 14 bases between them. CDR3 length: 16 amino acids. Germline V lookup: CDR1 SGHVS, CDR2 FQNEAQ.

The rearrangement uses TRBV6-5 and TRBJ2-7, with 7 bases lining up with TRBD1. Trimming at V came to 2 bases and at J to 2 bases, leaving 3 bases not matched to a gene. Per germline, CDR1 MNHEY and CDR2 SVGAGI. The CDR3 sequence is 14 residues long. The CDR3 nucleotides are TGTGCCAGCAGTTACAACAGGGGCACCTACGAGCAGTACTTC. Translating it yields CASSYNRGTYEQYF.

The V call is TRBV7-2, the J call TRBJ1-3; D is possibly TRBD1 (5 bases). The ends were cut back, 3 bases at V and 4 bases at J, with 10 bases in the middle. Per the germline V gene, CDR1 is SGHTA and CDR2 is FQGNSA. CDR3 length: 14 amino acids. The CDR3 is CASSFRVGGNTIYF. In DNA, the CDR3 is TGTGCCAGCAGCTTCAGGGTGGGAGGAAACACCATATATTTT. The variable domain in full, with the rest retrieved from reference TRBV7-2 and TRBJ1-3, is GAGVSQSPSNKVTEKGKDVELRCDPISGHTALYWYRQSLGQGLEFLIYFQGNSAPDKSGLPSDRFSAERTGGSVSTLTIQRTQQEDSAVYLCASSFRVGGNTIYFGEGSWLTVV.

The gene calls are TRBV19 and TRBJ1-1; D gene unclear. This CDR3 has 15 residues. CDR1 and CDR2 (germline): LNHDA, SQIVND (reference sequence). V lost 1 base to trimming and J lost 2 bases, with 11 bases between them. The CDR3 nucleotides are TGTGCCAGTAGTATAGTTACAGCAGTTAACACTGAAGCTTTCTTT. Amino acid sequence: CASSIVTAVNTEAFF.

CDR3 protein: CASSQNRAANSPLHF. The CDR3 coding sequence is TGTGCCAGCAGCCAAAACAGGGCGGCCAATTCACCCCTCCACTTT. The rearrangement joins TRBV4-2 to TRBJ1-6; tentative D call: TRBD1 (6 bases). CDR1 is LGHNA and CDR2 is YNFKEQ in the germline V gene. This CDR3 is built from 15 residues. The V end was cut by 2 bases, the J end by 7 bases, with 12 bases between.

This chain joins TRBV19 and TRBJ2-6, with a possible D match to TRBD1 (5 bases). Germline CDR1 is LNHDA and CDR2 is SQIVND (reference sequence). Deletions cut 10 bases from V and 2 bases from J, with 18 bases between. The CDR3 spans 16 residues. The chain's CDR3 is CATIFTGVAGANVLTF. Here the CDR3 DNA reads TGTGCCACCATCTTTACAGGAGTAGCTGGGGCCAACGTCCTGACTTTC.

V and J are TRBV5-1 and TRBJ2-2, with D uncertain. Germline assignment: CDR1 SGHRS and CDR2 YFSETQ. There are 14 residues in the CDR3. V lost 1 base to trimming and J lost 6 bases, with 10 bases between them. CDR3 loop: CASSLSVSSGELFF. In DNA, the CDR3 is TGCGCCAGCAGCTTGAGCGTTTCCTCCGGGGAGCTGTTTTTT.

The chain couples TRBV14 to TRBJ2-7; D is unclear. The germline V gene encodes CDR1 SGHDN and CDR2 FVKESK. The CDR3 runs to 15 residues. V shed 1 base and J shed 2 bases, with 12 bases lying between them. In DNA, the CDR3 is TGTGCCAGCAGCCAAGGCCCCCTAGGAACCTACGAGCAGTACTTC. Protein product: CASSQGPLGTYEQYF.

CDR3: CASSPGSRGYTDTQYF. The DNA for the CDR3 is TGCGCCAGCAGCCCGGGATCTCGGGGATACACAGATACGCAGTATTTT. J is TRBJ2-3 and V is TRBV5-1, with D perhaps TRBD2 (5 bases). The germline V and J ends were trimmed by 4 bases and 2 bases, with 17 bases remaining between them. The CDR3 contains 16 residues. The germline CDR1 and CDR2 sequences are SGHRS and YFSETQ.

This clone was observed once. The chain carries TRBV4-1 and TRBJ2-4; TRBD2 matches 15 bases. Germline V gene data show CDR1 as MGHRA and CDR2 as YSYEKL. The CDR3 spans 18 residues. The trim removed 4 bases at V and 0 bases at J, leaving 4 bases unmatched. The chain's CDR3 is CASSLGLAGGPAKNIQYF. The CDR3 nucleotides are TGCGCCAGCAGCCTGGGACTAGCGGGAGGTCCAGCCAAAAACATTCAGTACTTC.

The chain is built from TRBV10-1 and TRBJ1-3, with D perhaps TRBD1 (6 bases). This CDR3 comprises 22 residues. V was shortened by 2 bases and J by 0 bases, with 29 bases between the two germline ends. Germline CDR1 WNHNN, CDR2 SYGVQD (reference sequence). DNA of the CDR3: TGCGCCAGCAGTGAGCCGGGCGGATGGGGGGGTGCAGGGGTACTCTCTGGAAACACCATATATTTT. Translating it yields CASSEPGGWGGAGVLSGNTIYF.

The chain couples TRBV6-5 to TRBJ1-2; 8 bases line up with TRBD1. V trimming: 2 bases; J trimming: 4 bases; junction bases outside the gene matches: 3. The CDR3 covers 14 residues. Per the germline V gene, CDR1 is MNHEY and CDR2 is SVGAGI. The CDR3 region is CASSYGTGAYGYTF. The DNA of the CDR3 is TGTGCCAGCAGTTACGGGACAGGAGCCTATGGCTACACCTTC.

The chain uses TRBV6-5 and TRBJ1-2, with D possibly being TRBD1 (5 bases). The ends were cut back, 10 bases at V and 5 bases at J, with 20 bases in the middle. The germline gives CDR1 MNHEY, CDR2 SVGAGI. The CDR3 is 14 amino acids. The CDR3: CATSDGGVYYGYTF. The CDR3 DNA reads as TGTGCCACTTCGGATGGAGGGGTTTATTATGGCTACACCTTC.

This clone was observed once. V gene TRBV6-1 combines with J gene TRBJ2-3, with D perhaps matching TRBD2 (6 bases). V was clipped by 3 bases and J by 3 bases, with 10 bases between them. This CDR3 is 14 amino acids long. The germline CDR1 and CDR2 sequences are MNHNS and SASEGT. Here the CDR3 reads CASSDPGATDTQYF. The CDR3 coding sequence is TGTGCCAGCAGTGACCCGGGAGCGACAGATACGCAGTATTTT.

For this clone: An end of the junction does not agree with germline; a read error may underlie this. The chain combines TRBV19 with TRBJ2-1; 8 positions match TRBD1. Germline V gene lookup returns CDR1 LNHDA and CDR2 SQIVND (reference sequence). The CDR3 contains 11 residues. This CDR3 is CASSMDRARVF. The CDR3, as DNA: TGTGCCAGTAGTATGGACAGGGCGAGAGTCTTC.

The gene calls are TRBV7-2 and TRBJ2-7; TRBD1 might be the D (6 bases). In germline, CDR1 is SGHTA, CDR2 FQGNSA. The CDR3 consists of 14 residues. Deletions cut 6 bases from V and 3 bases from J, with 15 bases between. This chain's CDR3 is CASRQTGLDYEQYF. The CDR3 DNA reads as TGTGCCAGCAGACAAACAGGGCTGGACTACGAGCAGTACTTC. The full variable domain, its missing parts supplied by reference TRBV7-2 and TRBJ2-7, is GAGVSQSPSNKVTEKGKDVELRCDPISGHTALYWYRQSLGQGLEFLIYFQGNSAPDKSGLPSDRFSAERTGGSVSTLTIQRTQQEDSAVYLCASRQTGLDYEQYFGPGTRLTVT.

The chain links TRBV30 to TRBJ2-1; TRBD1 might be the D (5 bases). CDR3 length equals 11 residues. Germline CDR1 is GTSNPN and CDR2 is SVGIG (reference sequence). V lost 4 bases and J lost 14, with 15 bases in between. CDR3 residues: CAWIRGNSEFF. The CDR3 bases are TGTGCCTGGATTAGGGGCAACTCAGAGTTCTTC.

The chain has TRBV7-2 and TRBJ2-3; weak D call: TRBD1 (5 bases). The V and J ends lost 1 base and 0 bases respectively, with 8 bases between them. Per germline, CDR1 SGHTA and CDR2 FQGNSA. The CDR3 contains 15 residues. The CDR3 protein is CASSLGSGSTDTQYF. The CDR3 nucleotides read TGTGCCAGCAGCTTAGGATCAGGGAGCACAGATACGCAGTATTTT.

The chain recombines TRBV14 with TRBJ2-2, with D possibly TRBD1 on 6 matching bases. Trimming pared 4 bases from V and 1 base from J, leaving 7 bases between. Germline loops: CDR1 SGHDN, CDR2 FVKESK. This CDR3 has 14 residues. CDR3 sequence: CASSPGQNTGELFF. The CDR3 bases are TGTGCCAGCAGCCCGGGACAGAACACCGGGGAGCTGTTTTTT.

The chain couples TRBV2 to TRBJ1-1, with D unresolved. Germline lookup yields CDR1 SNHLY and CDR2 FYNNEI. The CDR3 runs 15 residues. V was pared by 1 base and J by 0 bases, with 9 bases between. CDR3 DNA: TGTGCCAGCAGTGAAGGGGCCCACTTGAACACTGAAGCTTTCTTT. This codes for CASSEGAHLNTEAFF. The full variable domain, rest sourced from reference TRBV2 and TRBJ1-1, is EPEVTQTPSHQVTQMGQEVILRCVPISNHLYFYWYRQILGQKVEFLVSFYNNEISEKSEIFDDQFSVERPDGSNFTLKIRSTKLEDSAMYFCASSEGAHLNTEAFFGQGTRLTVV.

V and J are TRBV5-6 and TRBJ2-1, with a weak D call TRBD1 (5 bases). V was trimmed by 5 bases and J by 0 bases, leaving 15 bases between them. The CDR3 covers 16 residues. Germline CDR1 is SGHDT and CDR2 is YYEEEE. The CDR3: CASRYRFSSSYNEQFF. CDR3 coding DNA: TGTGCCAGCAGATACAGGTTTTCGAGCTCCTACAATGAGCAGTTCTTC. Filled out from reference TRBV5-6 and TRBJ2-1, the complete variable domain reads DAGVTQSPTHLIKTRGQQVTLRCSPKSGHDTVSWYQQALGQGPQFIFQYYEEEERQRGNFPDRFSGHQFPNYSSELNVNALLLGDSALYLCASRYRFSSSYNEQFFGPGTRLTVL.

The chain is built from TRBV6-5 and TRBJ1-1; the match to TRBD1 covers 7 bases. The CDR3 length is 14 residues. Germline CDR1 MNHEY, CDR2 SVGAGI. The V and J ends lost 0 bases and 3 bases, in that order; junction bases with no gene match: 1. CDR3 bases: TGTGCCAGCAGTTACTCGACAGGGTACACTGAAGCTTTCTTT. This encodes CASSYSTGYTEAFF.

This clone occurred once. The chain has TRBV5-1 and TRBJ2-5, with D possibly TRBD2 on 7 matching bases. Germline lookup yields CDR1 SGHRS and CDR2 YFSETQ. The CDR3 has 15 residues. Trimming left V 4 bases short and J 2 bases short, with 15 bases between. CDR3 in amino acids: CASSRGASVQETQYF. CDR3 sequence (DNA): TGCGCCAGCAGCCGGGGGGCTAGCGTACAAGAGACCCAGTACTTC.

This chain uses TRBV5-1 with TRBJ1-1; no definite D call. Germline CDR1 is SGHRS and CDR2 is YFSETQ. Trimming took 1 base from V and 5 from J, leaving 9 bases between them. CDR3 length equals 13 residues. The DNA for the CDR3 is TGCGCCAGCAGCTTGCAAGGGAGAACTGAAGCTTTCTTT. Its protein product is CASSLQGRTEAFF. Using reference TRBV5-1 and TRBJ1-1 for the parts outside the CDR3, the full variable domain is KAGVTQTPRYLIKTRGQQVTLSCSPISGHRSVSWYQQTPGQGLQFLFEYFSETQRNKGNFPGRFSGRQFSNSRSEMNVSTLELGDSALYLCASSLQGRTEAFFGQGTRLTVV.